The sequence of this T cell receptor (beta chain) was determined in a study of blood T cell repertoires in COVID-19. Across the whole study: COVID-19 samples collected from the United States, Italy and Spain covered acute and convalescent phases. PBMCs, B-cell-depleted T cells, or T cells were the source of the cDNA or gDNA that made up the material.

Source study methods: Reference gene primer amplification gave nucleated cell count estimates. The table came from immunoSEQ multiplex PCR; TCRdb's copy has only in-frame clones and leaves some out. That table supplies the V and J calls and clone size; D and trimming were determined from the DNA. This table holds about 47,000 clones, approximately 89% found once. The source of this sequence is a man of 80 years or more with active or convalescent COVID-19. Sequenced input: peripheral blood.

The CDR3 DNA is TGTCCTTCCCTTGGGGGCATTAAGAACACTGAAGCTTTCTTT. Translated, it gives CPSLGGIKNTEAFF. The chain joins TRBV12-2 to TRBJ1-1; the tabulated D call, TRBD1, remains unverified against the DNA. TRBV12-2 is described as a pseudogene. The CDR3 is 14 residues long.